A single sample is the source of the 5 T cell receptor beta chains below, sequenced in a study of blood T cell repertoires in COVID-19. The data were produced by immunoSEQ multiplex PCR, yet TCRdb's version contains in-frame clones alone and is incomplete. The sample has 200,000 to 250,000 clones; around 86% are singletons. Sequenced: peripheral blood. Receptor source: a woman in her twenties or thirties who had recovered from COVID-19.

The rearrangement links TRBV10-3 to TRBJ1-2; D is perhaps TRBD1 (5 bases). Between the trimmed V and J ends, which lost 6 bases and 4 bases, there was a span of 21 bases. The CDR3 length is 16 residues. Germline CDR1 ENHRY, CDR2 SYGVKD. As DNA, the CDR3 is TGTGCCATCAGAGATGATCACCGGGGAGGGGTCTATGGCTACACCTTC. It translates to CAIRDDHRGGVYGYTF.

This clone was recorded once. This sequence joins TRBV12-3 or TRBV12-4 and TRBJ1-3; D is perhaps TRBD1 (6 bases). Deletions cut 10 bases from V and 14 bases from J, with 21 bases between. The CDR3 runs to 12 residues. The CDR3 DNA reads as TGTGCCACCCTTTTATCAGGGGTCGCCGTATATTTT. It codes for CATLLSGVAVYF.

The chain joins TRBV3-1 (or the pseudogene TRBV3-2) to TRBJ1-3, with D hard to call. CDR1 is LGHDT and CDR2 is YNNKEL in the germline V gene (reference sequence). Trimming cost V 5 bases and J 0 bases, with 11 bases left between them. This CDR3 region has 15 residues. The CDR3 coding sequence is TGTGCCAGCAGCTTATCACACATCTCTGGAAACACCATATATTTT. Translating it yields CASSLSHISGNTIYF.

V gene TRBV9 combines with J gene TRBJ2-7; no definite D call. Germline V CDR1 and CDR2: SGDLS, YYNGEE. Between the trimmed V and J ends, which lost 4 bases and 2 bases, there was a span of 7 bases. CDR3 length equals 12 residues. CDR3 sequence: CASSTNTYEQYF. The CDR3 region has the DNA TGTGCCAGCAGCACTAACACCTACGAGCAGTACTTC.

Of note for this clone: Relative to the germline gene, one junction end is altered; a read error may explain this. The rearrangement joins TRBV5-4 to TRBJ1-6; D is possibly TRBD1 (6 bases). CDR3 length: 14 residues. Germline V gene lookup returns CDR1 SGHNT and CDR2 YYREEE (reference sequence). The CDR3 region has the DNA TGTGCCAGCAGCTTGGGACAGGATAATCCACCCCTCCACTTT. This translates into CASSLGQDNPPLHF.